These T cell receptor beta chains were read from a single sample in a study of glioma-infiltrating T cells. MiXCR was run by TCRdb on the multiplex PCR reads, yielding one entry per CDR3 protein. The table includes around 350,000 distinct CDR3 sequences, 41% detected once. What was sequenced was glioma tissue, nonneoplastic brain tissue, or PBMCs (not recorded which). The source is a human donor with low-grade glioma or glioblastoma, undergoing nonglioma brain surgery, or in good health (not recorded which). Both conserved end residues are part of each CDR3. D genes are given only for firm matches. Where a row states a size, it is once, few, many or the class of an expanded clone; other rows omit it.

TRBJ2-1,-,-,TRBV6-2/TRBV6-3,CAGSYLTLVQSSYNEQFF,TGTGCCGGCAGTTACCTAACTCTAGTTCAGTCCTCCTACAATGAACAGTTCTTC
TRBJ1-3,-,-,TRBV5-1,CASSLGVSGNTIYF,TGCGCCAGCAGCTTGGGCGTCTCTGGAAACACCATATATTTT
TRBJ1-4,-,-,TRBV4-1,CASSQGTGRREEKLFF,TGCGCCAGCAGCCAAGGGACGGGGAGAAGAGAGGAAAAACTGTTTTTT
TRBJ2-7,few,-,TRBV25-1,CASSEFGRQDEQYF,TGTGCCAGCAGTGAATTCGGCAGGCAGGACGAGCAGTACTTC
TRBJ2-7,-,-,TRBV29-1,CSVEVQFYEQYF,TGCAGCGTTGAAGTGCAGTTCTACGAGCAGTACTTC
TRBJ2-7,many,-,TRBV28,CASLTGTTYEQYF,TGTGCCAGCCTAACAGGGACGACCTACGAGCAGTACTTC
TRBJ2-3,-,-,TRBV5-4,CASTIRRGGTDTQYF,TGTGCCAGCACCATCAGGAGAGGGGGCACAGATACGCAGTATTTT
TRBJ2-5,few,-,TRBV20-1,CSAPRGVGAQYF,TGCAGTGCCCCCCGTGGGGTGGGGGCCCAGTACTTC
TRBJ1-4,few,TRBD1,TRBV12-3/TRBV12-4,CASRSHGQGREKLFF,TGTGCCAGCAGATCCCACGGACAGGGGCGCGAAAAACTGTTTTTT
TRBJ2-5,-,-,TRBV2,CASSEGSWTTETQYF,TGTGCCAGCAGTGAAGGAAGTTGGACCACAGAGACCCAGTACTTC
TRBJ2-1,many,TRBD2,TRBV6-1,CASMPGLAGSNEQFF,TGTGCCAGTATGCCGGGACTAGCGGGAAGCAATGAGCAGTTCTTC
TRBJ2-5,-,TRBD2,TRBV4-3,CASSQDHVLAGVGETQYF,TGCGCCAGCAGCCAAGATCACGTCCTAGCGGGAGTAGGAGAGACCCAGTACTTC
TRBJ2-5,many,TRBD2,TRBV28,CASNGGSGETQYF,TGTGCCAGCAACGGGGGGAGTGGCGAGACCCAGTACTTC
TRBJ1-2,few,-,TRBV7-9,CASSHASGSPGGYTF,TGTGCCAGCAGCCACGCTTCAGGGTCGCCAGGTGGCTACACCTTC
TRBJ2-7,-,-,TRBV29-1,CSVEHSQGYGQYF,TGCAGCGTTGAACACAGCCAAGGGTACGGGCAGTACTTC
TRBJ1-3,many,-,TRBV6-2/TRBV6-3,CASSPGTPLWPGNTIYF,TGTGCCAGCAGCCCGGGGACACCTCTTTGGCCTGGAAACACCATATATTTT
TRBJ2-1,-,-,TRBV7-8,CASSPEENEQFF,TGTGCCAGCAGCCCGGAGGAGAATGAGCAGTTCTTC
TRBJ2-7,-,TRBD1,TRBV28,CASSPWGTGELYEQYF,TGTGCCAGCAGCCCTTGGGGGACAGGAGAGCTGTACGAGCAGTACTTC
TRBJ2-3,-,-,TRBV20-1,CSARSGSTDTQYF,TGCAGTGCTCGTTCCGGGAGCACAGATACGCAGTATTTT
TRBJ2-3,-,TRBD1,TRBV11-2,CASSSGTGGGTDTQYF,TGTGCCAGCAGCTCCGGGACAGGGGGTGGCACAGATACGCAGTATTTT
TRBJ1-2,few,-,TRBV15,CATTSGSGYTF,TGTGCCACCACGTCAGGGAGTGGCTACACCTTC
TRBJ2-7,-,TRBD2,TRBV6-2/TRBV6-3,CASSPGRGLSYEQYF,TGTGCCAGCAGTCCCGGGAGGGGACTATCCTACGAGCAGTACTTC
TRBJ2-1,few,TRBD1,TRBV15,CATSRAEGAGSYNEQFF,TGTGCCACCAGCAGAGCCGAGGGGGCCGGATCCTACAATGAGCAGTTCTTC
TRBJ2-3,few,TRBD2,TRBV27,CASSIAGGTDTQYF,TGTGCCAGCAGTATAGCGGGGGGGACAGATACGCAGTATTTT
TRBJ2-7,-,TRBD2,TRBV5-1,CASSLDGARLAGMTRSSEQYF,TGCGCCAGCAGCTTGGACGGGGCGCGGCTAGCGGGAATGACCAGGTCGAGCGAGCAGTACTTC
TRBJ1-2,-,TRBD1,TRBV2,CASSQGQGRSYGYTF,TGTGCCAGCAGTCAGGGACAGGGGAGGTCTTATGGCTACACCTTC
TRBJ1-5,few,TRBD1,TRBV7-2,CASSFQGEPLNQPQHF,TGTGCCAGCAGCTTTCAGGGGGAGCCCCTGAATCAGCCCCAGCATTTT
TRBJ1-6,few,-,TRBV7-9,CASSSAPGTPYNSPLHF,TGTGCCAGCAGCTCGGCTCCCGGGACCCCCTATAATTCACCCCTCCACTTT
TRBJ2-1,few,TRBD2,TRBV4-3,CASSQDHPLAGLSHEQFF,TGCGCCAGCAGCCAAGATCACCCCCTAGCGGGACTCAGCCATGAGCAGTTCTTC
TRBJ2-3,-,-,TRBV7-2,CASSYRGRSTDTQYF,TGTGCCAGCAGCTACCGGGGCCGATCGACAGATACGCAGTATTTT
TRBJ1-1,-,-,TRBV20-1,CSARGRAEAFF,TGCAGTGCTAGAGGCAGGGCAGAAGCTTTCTTT
TRBJ2-3,medium-sized,-,TRBV20-1,CSAREVWSTDTQYF,TGCAGTGCTAGAGAAGTTTGGAGCACAGATACGCAGTATTTT
TRBJ1-5,-,-,TRBV18,CASSPYRDQPQHF,TGTGCCAGCTCACCGTACAGGGATCAGCCCCAGCATTTT
TRBJ2-3,many,-,TRBV27,CASSLSWADTQYF,TGTGCCAGCAGTTTATCGTGGGCAGATACGCAGTATTTT
TRBJ2-1,-,TRBD2,TRBV27,CASSRRTSGRNEQFF,TGTGCCAGCAGCCGCAGGACTAGCGGGAGGAATGAGCAGTTCTTC
TRBJ2-3,few,-,TRBV4-1,CASSTGRLGSRRDTQYF,TGCGCCAGCAGTACGGGACGCCTAGGGTCCCGGAGGGATACGCAGTATTTT
TRBJ1-6,many,-,TRBV27,CASSLGYNSPLHF,TGTGCCAGCAGTTTAGGGTATAATTCACCCCTCCACTTT
TRBJ2-7,-,-,TRBV5-4,CASSLWASYEQYF,TGTGCCAGCAGCCTGTGGGCCTCCTACGAGCAGTACTTC
TRBJ1-2,-,TRBD1,TRBV20-1,CSAPPQTGAGYTF,TGCAGTGCTCCCCCGCAGACAGGGGCTGGCTACACCTTC
TRBJ1-4,-,-,TRBV4-1,CASSQGRPGPNEKLFF,TGCGCCAGCAGCCAAGGCCGACCGGGACCAAATGAAAAACTGTTTTTT
TRBJ2-7,-,-,TRBV15,CATSSPGLTYEQYF,TGTGCCACCAGCAGTCCGGGACTGACCTACGAGCAGTACTTC
TRBJ1-2,-,-,TRBV28,CASSFRGGGANYGYTF,TGTGCCAGCAGTTTTCGTGGGGGGGGAGCTAACTATGGCTACACCTTC
TRBJ2-3,few,-,TRBV24-1,CATSLAAGSTDTQYF,TGTGCCACCAGTCTCGCGGCGGGAAGCACAGATACGCAGTATTTT
TRBJ2-1,-,TRBD2,TRBV7-2,CASSLPRVAGGNEQFF,TGTGCCAGCAGCTTGCCTCGAGTAGCGGGAGGTAATGAGCAGTTCTTC
TRBJ2-3,once,TRBD2,TRBV7-2,CASSSGLAGFSDTQYF,TGTGCCAGCAGCTCGGGACTAGCGGGATTCTCAGATACGCAGTATTTT
TRBJ1-5,-,TRBD1,TRBV6-1,CASSGGRGIYQPQHF,TGTGCCAGCAGTGGTGGCAGGGGGATATATCAGCCCCAGCATTTT
TRBJ1-5,-,TRBD1,TRBV27,CASSRLMGYVPGQGFRGNQPQHF,TGTGCCAGCAGTCGCTTAATGGGTTACGTTCCGGGACAGGGATTTAGGGGCAATCAGCCCCAGCATTTT
TRBJ2-7,many,TRBD1,TRBV6-2/TRBV6-3,CASSWDRSYEQYF,TGTGCCAGCAGCTGGGACAGGTCTTACGAGCAGTACTTC
TRBJ2-3,-,TRBD1,TRBV11-3,CASSLNGRGLVDTQYF,TGTGCCAGCAGCTTAAACGGCAGGGGGCTGGTAGATACGCAGTATTTT
TRBJ1-1,many,-,TRBV6-2/TRBV6-3,CASRTGLSEAFF,TGTGCCAGCAGGACAGGCCTGAGTGAAGCTTTCTTT
TRBJ2-3,few,-,TRBV24-1,CATSDHRRGWTDTQYF,TGTGCCACCAGTGACCACCGGAGGGGATGGACAGATACGCAGTATTTT
TRBJ2-2,once,TRBD2,TRBV27,CASSLISLAGGPGLFF,TGTGCCAGCAGTTTAATCAGCCTAGCGGGAGGGCCGGGGCTGTTTTTT